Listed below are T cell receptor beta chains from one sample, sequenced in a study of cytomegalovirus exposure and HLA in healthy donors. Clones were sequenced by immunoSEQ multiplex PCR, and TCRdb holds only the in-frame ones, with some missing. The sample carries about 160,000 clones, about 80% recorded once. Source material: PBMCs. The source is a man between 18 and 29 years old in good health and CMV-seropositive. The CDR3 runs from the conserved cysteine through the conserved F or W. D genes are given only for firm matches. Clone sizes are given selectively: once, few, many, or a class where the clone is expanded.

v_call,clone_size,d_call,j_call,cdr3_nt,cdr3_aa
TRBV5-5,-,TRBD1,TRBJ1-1,TGTGCCAGCAGCCGGAGGACAGGGAGGGACACTGAAGCTTTCTTT,CASSRRTGRDTEAFF
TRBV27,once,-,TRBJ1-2,TGTGCCAGCAGTTTAACCCACAGGGATGGCTACACCTTC,CASSLTHRDGYTF
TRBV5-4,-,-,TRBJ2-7,TGTGCCACCTCGACGAACAGGGAAATCTACGAGCAGTACTTC,CATSTNREIYEQYF
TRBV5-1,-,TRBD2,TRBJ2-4,TGCGCCAGCAGCGAGGGAGGGGCCAAAAACATTCAGTACTTC,CASSEGGAKNIQYF
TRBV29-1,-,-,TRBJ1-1,TGCAGCGTTGAAGTCGCGCAGACTAAGAACACTGAAGCTTTCTTT,CSVEVAQTKNTEAFF
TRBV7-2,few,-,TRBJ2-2,TGTGCCAGCAGCTTACTGGGGGGGGGCGGCGGGGAGCTGTTTTTT,CASSLLGGGGGELFF
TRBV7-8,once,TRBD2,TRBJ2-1,TGTGCCAGCAGCTTAGCGCAAGGCGGGAGTATGAATGAGCAGTTCTTC,CASSLAQGGSMNEQFF
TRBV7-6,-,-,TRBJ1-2,TGTGCCAGCAGCCCAGGGCGACAACCTAACTATGGCTACACCTTC,CASSPGRQPNYGYTF
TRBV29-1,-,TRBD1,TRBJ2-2,TGCAGCGGGGGACAGGGGTTAACCGGGGAGCTGTTTTTT,CSGGQGLTGELFF
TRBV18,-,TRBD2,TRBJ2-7,TGTGCCAGCTCACCATTTTTAGCGGGGGGCCGCGAGCAGTACTTC,CASSPFLAGGREQYF
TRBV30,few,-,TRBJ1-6,TGTGCCTGGAGCCCGAGCTCCTATAATTCACCCCTCCACTTT,CAWSPSSYNSPLHF
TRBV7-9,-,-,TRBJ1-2,TGTGCCAGCAGCTTTGGCGGGAACTATGGCTACACCTTC,CASSFGGNYGYTF
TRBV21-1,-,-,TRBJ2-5,TGTGCCAGCAGCAAAGGTGGGGAGAGGGAGACCCAGTACTTC,CASSKGGERETQYF
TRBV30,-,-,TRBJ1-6,TGTGCCTGGACCATCAACCCGGGACAAGGAAATTCACCCCTCCACTTT,CAWTINPGQGNSPLHF
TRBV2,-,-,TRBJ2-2,TGTGCCCTGATAAGTAGCGGTCCCGTGGGCACCGGGGAGCTGTTTTTT,CALISSGPVGTGELFF
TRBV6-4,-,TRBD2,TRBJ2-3,TGTGCCAGCAGAAATAGCGGGGCTAGCACAGATACGCAGTATTTT,CASRNSGASTDTQYF
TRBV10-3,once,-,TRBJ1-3,TGTGCCATCAGTGATTCTCTTCAGGGTAAAACTGGAAACACCATATATTTT,CAISDSLQGKTGNTIYF
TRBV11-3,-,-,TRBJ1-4,TGTGCCAGCAGCTTAGTATTGGGCGGGACAACTAATGAAAAACTGTTTTTT,CASSLVLGGTTNEKLFF
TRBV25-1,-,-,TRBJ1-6,TGTGCCAGCAGTCAAAGAGAGGGGGCACCCCTCCACTTT,CASSQREGAPLHF
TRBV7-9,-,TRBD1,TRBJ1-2,TGTGCCAGCAGCTTAGTCAGGGGGCGAGGCTATGGCTACACCTTC,CASSLVRGRGYGYTF
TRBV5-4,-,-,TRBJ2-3,TGTGCCAGCATCCGGGCGGGTGCTAGCACAGATACGCAGTATTTT,CASIRAGASTDTQYF
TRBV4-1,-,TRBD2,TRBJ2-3,TGCGCCAGCAGCCATGACCCCACGGGGGGTCGGGGCACAGATACGCAGTATTTT,CASSHDPTGGRGTDTQYF
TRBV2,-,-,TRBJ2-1,TGTGCCAGCAGTGAATTTTCGGGGAAGGGCCGTGAGCAGTTCTTC,CASSEFSGKGREQFF
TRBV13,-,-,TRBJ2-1,TGTGCCAGCAGCTTAGCGGGGGACTCCTACAATGAGCAGTTCTTC,CASSLAGDSYNEQFF
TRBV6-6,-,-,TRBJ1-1,TGTGCCAGCAGCCCCGGACAAGTGGCTTTCTTT,CASSPGQVAFF
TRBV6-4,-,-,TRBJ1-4,TGTGCCACCGAGGGGGTTGAAAAACTGTTTTTT,CATEGVEKLFF
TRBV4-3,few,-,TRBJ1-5,TGCGCCAGCAGCCAAGATCCGTCAGGTAATAGCAATCAGCCCCAGCATTTT,CASSQDPSGNSNQPQHF
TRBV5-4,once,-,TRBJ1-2,TGTGCCAGCAGCCTTGGATCGGGGGGAAACTATGGCTACACCTTC,CASSLGSGGNYGYTF
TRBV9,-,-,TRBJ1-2,TGTGTCAGCAGCGCTACAGGGAACTATGGCTACACCTTC,CVSSATGNYGYTF
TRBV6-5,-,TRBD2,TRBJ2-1,TGTGCCAGCAGTTACACTAGCGGGAGGGCCTACAATGAGCAGTTCTTC,CASSYTSGRAYNEQFF
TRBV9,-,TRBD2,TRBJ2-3,TGTGCCAGCAGCGCCACTAGCGGGAGCACAGATACGCAGTATTTT,CASSATSGSTDTQYF
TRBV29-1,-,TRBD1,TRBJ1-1,TGCAGCGTGGGGACAGCTGTGGTTGACACTGAAGCTTTCTTT,CSVGTAVVDTEAFF
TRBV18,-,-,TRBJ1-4,TGTGCCAGCTCACCCGAATACTCTAATGAAAAACTGTTTTTT,CASSPEYSNEKLFF
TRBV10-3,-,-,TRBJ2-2,TGTGCCATCAGTGAGGGGAGCGCGAACACCGGGGAGCTGTTTTTT,CAISEGSANTGELFF
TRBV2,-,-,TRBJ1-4,TGTGCCAGCAGTGAACAGGGAGGGGGTGAAAAACTGTTTTTT,CASSEQGGGEKLFF
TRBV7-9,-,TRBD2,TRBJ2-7,TGTGCCAGCAGTTCAAGCGGGAGGGCCAGTCGGCTTGACTACGAGCAGTACTTC,CASSSSGRASRLDYEQYF